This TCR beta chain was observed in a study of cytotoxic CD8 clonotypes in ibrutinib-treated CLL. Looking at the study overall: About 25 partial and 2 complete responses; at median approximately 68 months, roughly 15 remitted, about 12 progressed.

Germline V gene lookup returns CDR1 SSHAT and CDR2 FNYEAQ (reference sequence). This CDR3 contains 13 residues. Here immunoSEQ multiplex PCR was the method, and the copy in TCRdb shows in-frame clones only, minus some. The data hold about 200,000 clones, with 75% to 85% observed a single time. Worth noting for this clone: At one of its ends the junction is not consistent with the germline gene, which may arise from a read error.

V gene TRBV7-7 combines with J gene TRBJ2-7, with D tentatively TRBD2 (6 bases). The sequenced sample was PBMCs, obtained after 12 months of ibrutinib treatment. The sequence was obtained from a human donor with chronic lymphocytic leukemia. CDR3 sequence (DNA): TGTGCTAGCAGCCCAAACTTGGGGGGTGAGCAGTACTTC. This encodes CASSPNLGGEQYF. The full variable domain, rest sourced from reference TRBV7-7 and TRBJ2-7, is GAGVSQSPRYKVTKRGQDVTLRCDPISSHATLYWYQQALGQGPEFLTYFNYEAQPDKSGLPSDRFSAERPEGSISTLTIQRTEQRDSAMYRCASSPNLGGEQYFGPGTRLTVT.